The T cell receptor (beta chain) described here comes from a study of blood T cells in healthy people across ages. Regarding the study as a whole: Changes in expanded clonotypes were possibly confounded, as the CMV status of donors was unknown.

For this clonotype: Its antigen is as yet unknown.

For every donor, a draw yielded roughly 10 milliliters of peripheral blood. The CDR3 consists of 17 residues. V shed 1 base and J 4 bases; nucleotides not matched to a gene: 12. CDR1 is SGHTA, CDR2 FQGNSA, per germline. Then a second PCR, running about 7 to 11 cycles, was carried out with a sample-barcoded 5' primer and a J-beta primer mix. TCRdb passed the 5' RACE reads through MiXCR, listing each CDR3 protein once. The table has approximately 780,000 distinct CDR3 sequences, around 24% seen once; the top ten hold under 3%. The data were also submitted as part of a second study, on T cells of mothers and their children. That study reports: The people who donated were three healthy Caucasian mothers and their six children. A second PCR was performed with the M1S primer. This primer added sample barcodes and 2-4 random nucleotides.

Sequencing input: blood. J is TRBJ2-7 and V is TRBV7-2, with 8 bases aligning to TRBD2. This clonotype originated in a boy aged 5-17 years in good health. This chain's CDR3 is CASSLVVQAGVSYEQYF. The CDR3 coding sequence is TGTGCCAGCAGCTTAGTCGTGCAAGCGGGAGTTTCATACGAGCAGTACTTC.